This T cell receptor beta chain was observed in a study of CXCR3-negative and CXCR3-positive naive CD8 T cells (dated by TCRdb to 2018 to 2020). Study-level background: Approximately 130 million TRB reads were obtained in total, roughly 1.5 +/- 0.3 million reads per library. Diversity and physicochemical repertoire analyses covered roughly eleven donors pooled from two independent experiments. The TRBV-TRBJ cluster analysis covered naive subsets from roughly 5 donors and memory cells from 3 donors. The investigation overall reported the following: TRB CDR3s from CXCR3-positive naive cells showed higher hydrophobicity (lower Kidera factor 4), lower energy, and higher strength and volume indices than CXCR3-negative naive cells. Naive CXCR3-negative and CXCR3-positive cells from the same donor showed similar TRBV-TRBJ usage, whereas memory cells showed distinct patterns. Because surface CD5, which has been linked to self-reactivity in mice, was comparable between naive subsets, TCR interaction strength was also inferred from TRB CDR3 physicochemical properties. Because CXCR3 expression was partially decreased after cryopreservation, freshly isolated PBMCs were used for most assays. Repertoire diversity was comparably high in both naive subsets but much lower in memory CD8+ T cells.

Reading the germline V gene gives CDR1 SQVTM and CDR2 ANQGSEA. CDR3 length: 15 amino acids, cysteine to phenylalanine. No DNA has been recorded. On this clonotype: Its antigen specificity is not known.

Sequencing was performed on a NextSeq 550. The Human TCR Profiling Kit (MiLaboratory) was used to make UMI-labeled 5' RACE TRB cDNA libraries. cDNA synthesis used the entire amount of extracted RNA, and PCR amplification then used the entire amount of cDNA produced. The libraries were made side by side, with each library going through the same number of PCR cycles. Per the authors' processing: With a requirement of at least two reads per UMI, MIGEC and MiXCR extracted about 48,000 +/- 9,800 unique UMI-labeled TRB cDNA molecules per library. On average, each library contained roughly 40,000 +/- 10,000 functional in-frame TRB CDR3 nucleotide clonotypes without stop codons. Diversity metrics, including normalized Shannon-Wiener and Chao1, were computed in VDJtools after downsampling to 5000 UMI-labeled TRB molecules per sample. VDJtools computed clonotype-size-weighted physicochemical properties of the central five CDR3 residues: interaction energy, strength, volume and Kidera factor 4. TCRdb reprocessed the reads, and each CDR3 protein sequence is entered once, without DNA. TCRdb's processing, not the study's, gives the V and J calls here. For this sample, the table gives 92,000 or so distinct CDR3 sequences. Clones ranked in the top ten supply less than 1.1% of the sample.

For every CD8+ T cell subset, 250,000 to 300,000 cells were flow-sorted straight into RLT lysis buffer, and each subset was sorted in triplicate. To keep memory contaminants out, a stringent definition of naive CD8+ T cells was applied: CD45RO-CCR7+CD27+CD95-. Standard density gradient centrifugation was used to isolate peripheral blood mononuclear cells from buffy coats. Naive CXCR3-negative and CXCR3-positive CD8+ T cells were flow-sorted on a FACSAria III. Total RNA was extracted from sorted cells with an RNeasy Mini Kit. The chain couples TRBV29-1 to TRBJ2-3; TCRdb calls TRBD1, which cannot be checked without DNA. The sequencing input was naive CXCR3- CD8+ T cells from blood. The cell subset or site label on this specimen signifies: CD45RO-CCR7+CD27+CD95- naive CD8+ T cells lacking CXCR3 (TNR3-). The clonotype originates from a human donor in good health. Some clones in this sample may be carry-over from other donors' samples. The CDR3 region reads CSVERGQGRTDTQYF.